This T cell receptor (beta chain) was identified in a study of vaccination effects on CD4 cells after COVID-19. As for this clone: Its antigen is unknown.

Generated by immunoSEQ multiplex PCR, the TCRdb table keeps only in-frame clones and is missing some. The table has roughly 34,000 clones, roughly four fifths seen once. Antigen-specific CD4+ T cells were expanded (with viral peptide pools) by the ViraFEST assay ahead of sequencing. It was after more than nine days of culture that CD4+ T cells were isolated. Participants were given two doses of BNT162b2 or mRNA-1273 vaccine. Absence of prior SARS-CoV-2 infection characterized the vaccine recipients, who showed negative nucleocapsid antibodies. V gave up 3 bases and J gave up 0 bases; unmatched junction bases: 4. The germline V gene encodes CDR1 SGHDT and CDR2 YYEEEE. The CDR3 has 15 amino acids.

The receptor comes from a human donor who received a COVID-19 vaccine. Some clones in this sample may be carry-over from other donors' samples. V gene TRBV5-6 combines with J gene TRBJ2-3; 7 bases line up with TRBD2. The sequences come from CD4+ T cells from PBMCs cultured with HCoV-NL63 spike peptides, collected after COVID-19 vaccination. The CDR3 DNA follows: TGTGCCAGCAGCTGGGGGGGATCTAGCACAGATACGCAGTATTTT. Its translation is CASSWGGSSTDTQYF. Combining the CDR3 with reference TRBV5-6 and TRBJ2-3 gives the whole variable domain DAGVTQSPTHLIKTRGQQVTLRCSPKSGHDTVSWYQQALGQGPQFIFQYYEEEERQRGNFPDRFSGHQFPNYSSELNVNALLLGDSALYLCASSWGGSSTDTQYFGPGTRLTVL.